This TCR beta chain was sequenced during a study of T-cell reconstitution after alpha-beta-depleted transplantation in children. Broader study findings: One year after transplant, T-cell counts and diversity came mostly from newly produced T cells. Some patients' high day-60 TCRbeta diversity was attributed to recipient cells surviving conditioning.

The CDR3 has 14 amino acids. V was pared by 3 bases and J by 0 bases, with 8 bases between. Germline CDR1 and CDR2: LNHDA and SQIVND (reference sequence). Molecular barcoding with unique molecular identifiers was used for the TCRbeta library. TCRdb processed the PCR reads anew with MiXCR; each CDR3 protein has one entry. The data contain 450,000 to 550,000 distinct CDR3 sequences, roughly 10% of them singletons. About this clonotype itself: Its target is unknown.

This specimen consisted of PBMCs, mostly from graft donor cells, obtained 180 days after TCRalphabeta/CD19-depleted stem cell transplant. The rearrangement uses TRBV19 and TRBJ1-2; D is ambiguous. This clonotype was obtained from a female patient between 2 and 15 years old who had a stem cell transplant for aplastic anemia, so the T cells may come from the graft donor. This CDR3 reads CASSMVDANYGYTF. The CDR3 region has the DNA TGTGCCAGTAGTATGGTTGATGCTAACTATGGCTACACCTTC.